The 15 T cell receptor beta chains reported below all come from one sample, sequenced in a study of T cell repertoires in cytomegalovirus infection. TCRdb used MiXCR to reprocess the reads, holding one entry per CDR3 protein. The top ten hold around 46% of the sample, which has about 570,000 distinct CDR3 sequences, 40% seen once. These receptors lack a known antigen. The input for sequencing was cultured PBMCs, taken from culture after CMV antigen stimulation. All receptors derive from a human donor in good health (CMV status not recorded). Some clones in this sample may be carry-over from other donors' samples.

This clonotype came up many times. The rearrangement uses TRBV7-8 and TRBJ2-2; D might be TRBD1 (6 bases). V was shortened by 2 bases and J by 1 base, with 8 bases between the two germline ends. CDR3 length: 15 amino acids. CDR1 is SGHVS and CDR2 is FQNEAQ in the germline V gene. The CDR3 sequence is CASSLNRVNTGELFF. CDR3 DNA: TGTGCCAGCAGCTTAAACAGGGTGAACACCGGGGAGCTGTTTTTT.

The rearrangement links TRBV6-2 or TRBV6-3 to TRBJ2-5, with 15 positions matching TRBD2. The germline gives CDR1 MNHEY, CDR2 SVGEGT. Trimming at V came to 8 bases and at J to 1 base, leaving 11 bases not matched to a gene. This CDR3 has 18 amino acids. CDR3 DNA sequence: TGTGCCAGCCCGGTCGGGACTAGCGGGGGGCCTTCCCAAGAGACCCAGTACTTC. It translates to CASPVGTSGGPSQETQYF.

V and J are TRBV12-3 or TRBV12-4 and TRBJ1-5; D unresolved. V was pared by 2 bases and J by 2 bases, with 7 bases between. CDR3 length: 14 residues. CDR3 region: CASSLWSGNQPQHF. CDR3 nucleotides: TGTGCCAGCAGTTTATGGTCAGGCAATCAGCCCCAGCATTTT.

The chain recombines TRBV6-1 with TRBJ1-5; D is unclear. Germline V CDR1 and CDR2: MNHNS, SASEGT. The length of the CDR3 is 15 residues. V lost 3 bases to trimming and J lost 3 bases, with 12 bases between them. The CDR3 here is CASSELGRDNQPQHF. The CDR3 DNA sequence: TGTGCCAGCAGTGAGCTAGGGAGAGACAATCAGCCCCAGCATTTT.

This clonotype was observed at least ten times. The chain is built from TRBV7-2 and TRBJ2-1; possible D gene TRBD2, 5 bases. The V end lost 1 base, the J end lost 6 bases, and 13 bases lay between the germline ends. From germline, CDR1 is SGHTA and CDR2 FQGNSA. The CDR3 runs to 15 residues. The CDR3 here is CASSLVRVGSNEQFF. For the CDR3, the DNA is TGTGCCAGCAGCTTAGTTCGAGTGGGGAGCAATGAGCAGTTCTTC.

This chain connects TRBV6-6 to TRBJ1-6; D is perhaps TRBD1 (5 bases). The V gene lost 6 bases and the J gene lost 14 bases, with 32 bases spanning the gap. Germline CDR1 and CDR2: MNHNY and SVGAGI (reference sequence). CDR3 length equals 18 residues. The CDR3 coding sequence is TGTGCCAGCAGCTACCCCGGAGAGGGGCGATGGGAACGACAATCCCTCCACTTT. This codes for CASSYPGEGRWERQSLHF.

There are a few counts of this clonotype. The chain uses TRBV2 and TRBJ2-1, with 11 bases that match TRBD2. From germline, CDR1 is SNHLY and CDR2 FYNNEI. The CDR3 length is 16 residues. V trimming: 2 bases; J trimming: 4 bases; junction bases outside the gene matches: 4. In DNA, the CDR3 is TGTGCCAGCAGTGAATTAACTAGCGGGGGTTACAATGAGCAGTTCTTC. Translated: CASSELTSGGYNEQFF.

This clonotype was seen a single time. The chain joins TRBV15 to TRBJ2-7, with D perhaps TRBD1 (5 bases). Germline CDR1 and CDR2: LNHNV and YYDKDF (reference sequence). The CDR3 length is 16 residues. The germline V and J ends were trimmed by 0 bases and 3 bases, with 15 bases remaining between them. In nucleotides, the CDR3 is TGTGCCACCAGCAGAGATCCCCAGGGAAATTTCTACGAGCAGTACTTC. This translates into CATSRDPQGNFYEQYF.

The chain links TRBV7-6 to TRBJ1-5, with TRBD1 matching over 8 bases. V lost 6 bases and J lost 3; bases outside the gene matches: 7. Germline CDR1 is SGHVS and CDR2 is FNYEAQ. This CDR3 is 15 amino acids long. CDR3 protein: CASSLGQGPNQPQHF. The CDR3 DNA reads TGTGCCAGCAGTCTCGGACAGGGCCCCAATCAGCCCCAGCATTTT.

This clonotype has a count of ten or more. The V and J genes are TRBV7-2 and TRBJ2-3; 10 nucleotides align to TRBD2. This CDR3 has 14 amino acids. The ends lost 3 bases at V and 6 bases at J; junction bases unmatched: 3. The germline CDR1 and CDR2 sequences are SGHTA and FQGNSA. The CDR3 sequence is CASSLTSGLDTQYF. As DNA, the CDR3 is TGTGCCAGCAGCTTGACTAGCGGGCTGGATACGCAGTATTTT.

The table lists this clonotype with a few counts. The CDR3 DNA reads as TGTGCCAGTGGGACAGCATTCTACGAGCAGTACTTC. Protein: CASGTAFYEQYF. V and J are TRBV11-1 and TRBJ2-7; 7 nucleotides match TRBD1. The CDR3 covers 12 residues. The V gene's germline CDR1 is SGHAT and CDR2 FQDESV (reference sequence). The V segment lost 9 bases and the J segment 3 bases; nucleotides outside the gene matches: 5.

In this sample, this clonotype turned up a few times. This chain connects TRBV2 to TRBJ1-5, with D possibly being TRBD1 (5 bases). V was shortened by 6 bases and J by 0 bases, with 9 bases between the two germline ends. The germline V gene encodes CDR1 SNHLY and CDR2 FYNNEI. There are 14 residues in the CDR3. The CDR3 DNA is TGTGCCAGCAGGGGGGGGGATAGCAATCAGCCCCAGCATTTT. Its translation is CASRGGDSNQPQHF.

The V and J genes are TRBV20-1 and TRBJ2-7; 12 bases align to TRBD2. The CDR3 runs 14 residues. J gave up 7 bases and V 6 bases, and 10 bases lay outside the gene matches. The germline V gene has CDR1 DFQATT and CDR2 SNEGSKA (reference sequence). CDR3 amino acids: CSAPPGLAGLEQYF. CDR3 nucleotide sequence: TGCAGTGCCCCGCCGGGACTAGCGGGTTTAGAGCAGTACTTC.

V usage is TRBV6-1 and J usage is TRBJ1-1; D ambiguous. CDR1 is MNHNS and CDR2 is SASEGT in the germline V gene. The V and J ends lost 6 bases and 0 bases respectively, with 11 bases between them. The length of the CDR3 is 14 residues. The CDR3 sequence is CASSEGVLNTEAFF. The CDR3 nucleotides read TGTGCCAGCAGCGAGGGAGTACTGAACACTGAAGCTTTCTTT.

This clonotype was detected only a few times. The chain joins TRBV3-1 to TRBJ1-6; D gene unclear. The CDR3 length is 14 residues. The V gene's germline CDR1 is LGHDT and CDR2 YNNKEL (reference sequence). V was shortened by 4 bases and J by 10 bases, with 14 bases between the two germline ends. The CDR3 DNA reads as TGTGCCAGCAGCCTTCCCGACCCCAGCTCACCCCTCCACTTT. Translation gives CASSLPDPSSPLHF.